These 16 T cell receptor beta chains were all obtained from the same sample, sequenced in a study of blood T cell repertoires in COVID-19. Some clones are missing from TCRdb's copy, which holds only in-frame ones; the method was immunoSEQ multiplex PCR. This table has about 89,000 clones, approximately 79% appearing once. Input material: peripheral blood. Receptors were obtained from a woman at least 80 years old with acute or convalescent COVID-19.

The rearrangement links TRBV29-1 to TRBJ2-3; 11 nucleotides agree with TRBD2. J lost 7 bases, V lost 8 bases, and 8 bases had no gene match. The CDR3 runs 13 residues. CDR1 is SQVTM and CDR2 is ANQGSEA in the germline V gene. In DNA, the CDR3 is TGCAGCACGAGACTAGCGGGGTTTAATACGCAGTATTTT. The encoded protein is CSTRLAGFNTQYF.

The V gene is TRBV12-2, the J gene TRBJ1-5; the table's D call of TRBD1 was not tested on the DNA. TRBV12-2 is termed a pseudogene. The CDR3 covers 14 residues. The CDR3: CASRITGVGQPQHF. CDR3 in DNA: TGTGCAAGTCGCATAACAGGGGTGGGTCAGCCCCAGCATTTT.

The rearrangement joins TRBV15 to TRBJ1-2; 10 bases match TRBD1. Germline V lookup: CDR1 LNHNV, CDR2 YYDKDF (reference sequence). This CDR3 is built from 16 residues. V lost 5 bases and J lost 8; bases outside the gene matches: 14. The DNA of the CDR3 is TGTGCCACCAGCGGAGGATTCCGGACAGGGGGTAGGGGCTACACCTTC. This translates into CATSGGFRTGGRGYTF.

The chain carries TRBV5-1 and TRBJ2-1; weak D call: TRBD1 (5 bases). The CDR3 runs 14 residues. Germline CDR1 and CDR2: SGHRS and YFSETQ. Trimming took off 0 bases at V and 6 bases at J, with 10 bases between the two ends. CDR3 amino acids: CASSLAGRVNEQFF. The DNA for the CDR3 is TGCGCCAGCAGCTTGGCCGGCAGGGTCAATGAGCAGTTCTTC.

This clone appeared a few times. The chain carries TRBV15 and TRBJ2-7; 7 nucleotides agree with TRBD1. CDR3 length equals 16 residues. Germline assignment: CDR1 LNHNV and CDR2 YYDKDF (reference sequence). The V gene end was trimmed by 0 bases and the J gene end by 1 base; junction bases not matched to a gene: 6. CDR3 in amino acids: CATSRETGQPSYEQYF. CDR3 sequence (DNA): TGTGCCACCAGCAGAGAAACGGGACAGCCTTCCTACGAGCAGTACTTC.

Note on this clone: A read error may explain this, as a much larger clone is one base away. The V and J genes are TRBV6-1 and TRBJ2-3; TRBD2 agrees at 15 bases. Germline V gives CDR1 MNHNS, CDR2 SASEGT. The CDR3 is 16 residues long. CDR3 sequence reads: CVSSGLAGGPVDTQYF. DNA for the CDR3: TGTGTCAGCAGTGGACTAGCGGGGGGGCCCGTAGATACGCAGTATTTT.

CDR3 loop: CASSSDNSYEQYF. CDR3 coding DNA: TGTGCCAGCAGCTCGGACAACTCCTACGAGCAGTACTTC. The V call is TRBV5-5, the J call TRBJ2-7, with a weak D call TRBD1 (5 bases). Germline CDR1 SGHKS, CDR2 YYEKEE (reference sequence). Trimming removed 3 bases at V and 0 bases at J, with 7 bases between. CDR3 length equals 13 residues. The full variable domain, in which reference TRBV5-5 and TRBJ2-7 provide the parts outside the CDR3, is DAGVTQSPTHLIKTRGQQVTLRCSPISGHKSVSWYQQVLGQGPQFIFQYYEKEERGRGNFPDRFSARQFPNYSSELNVNALLLGDSALYLCASSSDNSYEQYFGPGTRLTVT.

This chain connects TRBV18 to TRBJ1-6; D perhaps matches TRBD1 (5 bases). There are 16 residues in the CDR3. V gave up 3 bases and J gave up 7 bases, with 16 bases separating them. Germline V gene sequence: CDR1 KGHSH, CDR2 LQKENI. Here the CDR3 DNA reads TGTGCCAGCTCACCGAACTCGGGACTCCAGAATTCACCCCTCCACTTT. It translates to CASSPNSGLQNSPLHF.

J is TRBJ2-2 and V is TRBV19; 7 bases fit TRBD1. In germline, CDR1 is LNHDA, CDR2 SQIVND (reference sequence). The CDR3 extends over 15 amino acids. J gave up 10 bases and V 6 bases, and 14 bases lay outside the gene matches. CDR3: CASRKRTGAGEELFF. In DNA form, the CDR3 reads TGTGCCAGTAGGAAGAGGACAGGAGCCGGAGAGGAGCTGTTTTTT.

The chain uses TRBV5-6 and TRBJ1-1; D call uncertain. The CDR3 is 16 residues long. Germline V gives CDR1 SGHDT, CDR2 YYEEEE. V lost 2 bases to trimming and J lost 1 base, with 15 bases between them. CDR3 sequence: CASSFLPVGGNTEAFF. In DNA, the CDR3 is TGTGCCAGCAGCTTCCTCCCGGTCGGCGGGAACACTGAAGCTTTCTTT.

The CDR3 spells CASSASGTYPSGELFF. CDR3 DNA sequence: TGTGCCAGCAGCGCGAGCGGGACATACCCGTCAGGGGAGCTGTTTTTT. The V call is TRBV7-2, the J call TRBJ2-2; the D gene is possibly TRBD2 (7 bases). With 5 bases removed from V and 8 bases from J, the gap between germline ends came to 21 bases. Germline CDR1 is SGHTA and CDR2 is FQGNSA. The CDR3 spans 16 residues.

In its sample, this clone was seen once. The same CDR3 arises from other DNA sequences in this sample as well. The V gene is TRBV6-5, the J gene TRBJ1-1; TRBD1 might be the D (5 bases). Germline V gene lookup returns CDR1 MNHEY and CDR2 SVGAGI. V lost 0 bases, J lost 4 bases, and 6 bases lay in between. This CDR3 region has 13 residues. This chain's CDR3 is CASSYSRGTEAFF. CDR3 DNA sequence: TGTGCCAGCAGTTACTCAAGGGGCACTGAAGCTTTCTTT.

This clone has a handful of counts. The rearrangement joins TRBV2 to TRBJ1-1; tentatively, D is TRBD1 (5 bases). The V gene's germline CDR1 is SNHLY and CDR2 FYNNEI. The CDR3 contains 13 residues. The V end lost 3 bases, the J end lost 1 base, and 6 bases lay between the germline ends. The CDR3 reads CASSDQGNTEAFF. The DNA of the CDR3 is TGTGCCAGCAGTGATCAGGGGAACACTGAAGCTTTCTTT.

The chain recombines TRBV19 with TRBJ1-2; D remains unclear. V shed 5 bases and J shed 2 bases, with 15 bases lying between them. Germline CDR1 is LNHDA and CDR2 is SQIVND (reference sequence). The CDR3 runs 15 residues. The CDR3 region is CASSARGSPNYGYTF. DNA for the CDR3: TGTGCCAGTAGTGCGCGGGGATCCCCCAACTATGGCTACACCTTC.

The chain is built from TRBV4-1 and TRBJ2-5, with 10 bases that match TRBD1. CDR1 and CDR2 from the germline V gene are MGHRA and YSYEKL. The CDR3 is 18 amino acids. The V and J ends lost 3 bases and 2 bases, in that order; junction bases with no gene match: 12. The CDR3 DNA is TGCGCCAGCAGCCAGCAATTACGGGACAGGGGTTTTCAAGAGACCCAGTACTTC. Translated: CASSQQLRDRGFQETQYF.

This clone was picked up one time. J is TRBJ1-3 and V is TRBV5-1, with no clear D. V was cut by 5 bases and J by 0 bases, with 12 bases left in between. The germline V gene encodes CDR1 SGHRS and CDR2 YFSETQ. The CDR3 contains 15 residues. Written as DNA, the CDR3 is TGCGCCAGCAGTCGAGAGGGTTACTCTGGAAACACCATATATTTT. It is translated as CASSREGYSGNTIYF.